This T cell receptor (beta chain) was documented in a study of CXCR3-negative and CXCR3-positive naive CD8 T cells. Study findings and constraints: Naive subsets displayed similar surface CD5, and TCR strength was inferred from TRB CDR3 properties.

Regarding this clonotype: What it recognizes is unknown.

The V gene's germline CDR1 is LGHNA and CDR2 YSLEER. The CDR3 runs to 15 residues. UMI-labeled 5' RACE yielded the TRB cDNA libraries. TCRdb re-analyzed the 5' RACE reads; it lists each CDR3 protein once, without DNA. The listing records roughly 48,000 distinct CDR3 sequences. The chain carries TRBV4-3 and TRBJ1-5; TCRdb's assignment of TRBD1 cannot be checked, as there is no DNA. Specimen: memory CD8+ T cells from blood. The origin of this receptor is a human donor in good health. Some clones in this sample may be carry-over from other donors' samples. Here the CDR3 reads CASSQDSGGGQPQHF.